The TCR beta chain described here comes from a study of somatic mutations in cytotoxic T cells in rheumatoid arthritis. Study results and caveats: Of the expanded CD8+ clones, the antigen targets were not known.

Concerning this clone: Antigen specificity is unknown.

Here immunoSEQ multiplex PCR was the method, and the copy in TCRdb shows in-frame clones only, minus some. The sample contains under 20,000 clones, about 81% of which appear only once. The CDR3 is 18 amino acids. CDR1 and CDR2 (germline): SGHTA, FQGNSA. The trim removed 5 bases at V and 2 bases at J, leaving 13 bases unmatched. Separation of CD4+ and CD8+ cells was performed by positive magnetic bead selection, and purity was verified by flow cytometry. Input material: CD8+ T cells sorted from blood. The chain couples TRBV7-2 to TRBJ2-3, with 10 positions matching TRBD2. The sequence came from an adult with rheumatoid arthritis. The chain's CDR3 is CASSLPALAGANTDTQYF. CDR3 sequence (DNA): TGTGCCAGCAGCCTGCCCGCTCTAGCGGGGGCGAACACAGATACGCAGTATTTT.